This T cell receptor (beta chain) was sequenced in a study of CD8+CD57+ T cells in acquired aplastic anemia. The wider study: Sorted CD4+ plus CD8+ cells gave DNA averaging roughly 3 ug.

About this clonotype itself: Its antigen remains unknown.

Whoever was chosen for sequencing had shown CD8+CD57+ cell expansion by flow cytometry. V was cut by 4 bases and J by 8 bases, with 15 bases left in between. Germline V CDR1 and CDR2: MGHRA, YSYEKL. CDR3 length: 14 residues. General study results and limits: Almost 30 shared CD8+ CDR3s appeared highly expressed within patients' immunodominant clones. Patients and healthy controls showed no significant CD8+ Simpson's diversity difference.

Genomic DNA, the template, was used for profiling of the TCR beta VDJ and CDR3. TCRdb analysed the reads with MiXCR anew, one entry per CDR3 protein. The sample contains 160,000 or so distinct CDR3 sequences, around 43% of which appear only once. The origin of this receptor is a human donor with aplastic anemia. The chain uses TRBV4-1 and TRBJ2-1; D possibly corresponds to TRBD2 (5 bases). Specimen: sorted CD4+, CD8+, or CD8+CD57+ T cells (not recorded which) from PBMCs. CDR3 residues: CASSLFDGDDEQFF. The DNA of the CDR3 is TGCGCCAGCAGCCTTTTTGACGGGGATGATGAGCAGTTCTTC.